Included here is one T cell receptor beta chain sequence, with context. Its antigen is not identified. The sample originates from a study of siplizumab effects on memory and regulatory T cells. Whole-study findings and limits: Memory cells seemed less diverse than naive T cells, which seemed major alloresponse contributors.

Clones were read by immunoSEQ multiplex PCR, and TCRdb kept only the in-frame ones, dropping some. This table has 80,000 to 130,000 clones, roughly 92% appearing once. The specimen sequenced was Tregs sorted from blood. The clonotype originates from a human donor in good health.

CDR3 in amino acids: CASSDQYNEQFF. CDR3 nucleotide sequence: TGTGCCAGCAGTGACCAGTACAATGAGCAGTTCTTC. The rearrangement links TRBV6-1 to TRBJ2-1; D unclear. The germline V gene encodes CDR1 MNHNS and CDR2 SASEGT. V gave up 3 bases and J gave up 4 bases, with 4 bases separating them. This CDR3 has 12 residues.